The entry below gives a single T cell receptor (beta chain) sequence along with its context. Original processing notes: The authors estimated nucleated cell counts from reference gene primer amplification. TCRdb keeps only in-frame clones here, not all; method: immunoSEQ multiplex PCR. For V, J and clone size, that table is used; D and trimming come from the DNA. The sample shows 250,000 to 300,000 clones, around 81% of them seen only once. The data were obtained in a study of blood T cell repertoires in COVID-19. Turning to the study itself: Collection of acute and convalescent COVID-19 samples took place in the United States, Italy and Spain. T cells, B-cell-depleted T cells, or PBMCs provided the cDNA or gDNA that served as material.

Germline lookup yields CDR1 SGHAT and CDR2 FQNNGV. There are 17 residues in the CDR3. V gave up 1 base and J gave up 0 bases, with 15 bases separating them. Input material: peripheral blood. The source is a woman aged 55-69 years with active or convalescent COVID-19. This rearrangement joins TRBV11-2 to TRBJ2-5, with D possibly being TRBD1 (6 bases). CDR3 coding DNA: TGTGCCAGCAGCTTAGGGGGGCCGGGACGGAACCAAGAGACCCAGTACTTC. It codes for CASSLGGPGRNQETQYF.